This is a list of T cell receptor beta chains from one sample in a study of siplizumab effects on memory and regulatory T cells. The repertoire was sequenced with immunoSEQ multiplex PCR; TCRdb's copy has only in-frame clones and lacks some. The sample lists approximately 100,000 clones; 80% to 95% were seen once. Material for sequencing was non-Treg CD4+ T cells sorted from blood. These receptors were obtained from a human donor in good health. Both conserved end residues are part of each CDR3. The D gene is left open where the match is weak. Part of the rows lack a size; the others show once, few, many or a class for expanded clones.

TRBV30	TRBJ2-3	TRBD2	NA	CAGGRAGGGADTQYF	TGTGCCGGTGGAAGAGCGGGAGGAGGGGCAGATACGCAGTATTTT
TRBV30	TRBJ2-5	NA	once	CAWDSGVQETQYF	TGTGCCTGGGATAGCGGCGTTCAAGAGACCCAGTACTTC
TRBV27	TRBJ2-1	NA	NA	CASSLSYGTSSYNEQFF	TGTGCCAGCAGTTTATCGTATGGGACTTCCTCCTACAATGAGCAGTTCTTC
TRBV10-2	TRBJ1-5	TRBD1	NA	CASSESRQGGSNQPQHF	TGCGCCAGCAGTGAGTCGAGACAGGGGGGTAGCAATCAGCCCCAGCATTTT
TRBV7-3	TRBJ2-3	TRBD1	NA	CASSRGQGIDTQYF	TGTGCCAGCAGCCGGGGACAGGGGATAGATACGCAGTATTTT
TRBV19	TRBJ2-1	TRBD2	NA	CASSPTSATYNEQFF	TGTGCCAGTAGTCCCACTAGCGCGACCTACAATGAGCAGTTCTTC
TRBV30	TRBJ1-2	TRBD1	NA	CAGHPGGRYGYTF	TGTGCCGGGCACCCAGGGGGTCGGTATGGCTACACCTTC
TRBV6-6	TRBJ2-3	TRBD2	NA	CASSTGTSGSTDTQYF	TGTGCCAGCAGCACAGGGACTAGCGGGAGCACAGATACGCAGTATTTT
TRBV7-9	TRBJ2-5	NA	NA	CASSQYARQETQYF	TGTGCCAGCAGCCAATATGCCCGACAAGAGACCCAGTACTTC
TRBV6-5	TRBJ1-1	NA	NA	CASSSMGGLGTEAFF	TGTGCCAGCAGTTCAATGGGGGGTTTGGGCACTGAAGCTTTCTTT
TRBV5-5	TRBJ1-5	NA	NA	CASSSIVSNQPQHF	TGTGCCAGCAGCTCAATAGTTAGCAATCAGCCCCAGCATTTT
TRBV15	TRBJ2-3	TRBD2	NA	CATSRHLAGTDTQYF	TGTGCCACCAGCAGACACCTAGCGGGAACAGATACGCAGTATTTT
TRBV2	TRBJ2-1	NA	once	CASSESHPYNYNEQFF	TGTGCCAGCAGTGAAAGCCACCCCTATAACTACAATGAGCAGTTCTTC
TRBV7-8	TRBJ2-7	NA	NA	CASSSSWEQYF	TGTGCCAGCAGCTCCTCGTGGGAGCAGTACTTC
TRBV10-3	TRBJ2-5	TRBD2	NA	CAISEPIAGGNQETQYF	TGTGCCATCAGTGAGCCCATAGCGGGAGGGAACCAAGAGACCCAGTACTTC
TRBV11-2	TRBJ2-4	NA	few	CASSLGQLLAKNIQYF	TGTGCCAGCAGCTTAGGACAGCTACTAGCCAAAAACATTCAGTACTTC
TRBV30	TRBJ1-2	NA	NA	CAWSVSVGNYGYTF	TGTGCCTGGAGTGTATCTGTGGGGAACTATGGCTACACCTTC
TRBV7-3	TRBJ2-7	NA	NA	CASSVSGTRNSYEQYF	TGTGCCAGCAGCGTGTCCGGGACACGGAATTCCTACGAGCAGTACTTC
TRBV30	TRBJ2-7	NA	many	CAWSAVGNHEQYF	TGTGCCTGGAGCGCAGTTGGTAACCACGAGCAGTACTTC
TRBV4-1	TRBJ1-6	NA	NA	CASSQDGGGALHF	TGCGCCAGCAGCCAAGATGGCGGTGGGGCCCTCCACTTT
TRBV19	TRBJ1-5	TRBD1	NA	CASSIGTGGWGQPQHF	TGTGCCAGTAGTATCGGGACAGGGGGCTGGGGTCAGCCCCAGCATTTT
TRBV18	TRBJ1-5	NA	once	CASSPRQAVDQPQHF	TGTGCCAGCTCACCCCGACAGGCCGTTGATCAGCCCCAGCATTTT
TRBV4-2	TRBJ2-5	NA	NA	CASSQGQARIGETQYF	TGTGCCAGCAGCCAAGGACAGGCCCGGATAGGAGAGACCCAGTACTTC
TRBV4-1	TRBJ1-1	NA	NA	CASSQGRGITEAFF	TGCGCCAGCAGCCAAGGTCGGGGGATCACTGAAGCTTTCTTT
TRBV7-2	TRBJ1-2	TRBD1	once	CASSLERDRVVGYTF	TGTGCCAGCAGCTTAGAGAGGGACAGGGTTGTTGGCTACACCTTC
TRBV28	TRBJ2-1	TRBD2	NA	CASSFIAGGRNEQFF	TGTGCCAGCAGTTTTATAGCGGGAGGTCGGAATGAGCAGTTCTTC
TRBV7-8	TRBJ1-1	NA	NA	CASSPREGYTEAFF	TGTGCCAGCAGCCCGCGGGAGGGATACACTGAAGCTTTCTTT
TRBV12-5	TRBJ2-2	TRBD2	NA	CASGLVVAGGGTGELFF	TGTGCTAGTGGTTTGGTAGTAGCGGGAGGTGGGACCGGGGAGCTGTTTTTT
TRBV15	TRBJ2-5	NA	NA	CATSRDGVLETQYF	TGTGCCACCAGCAGAGATGGTGTCCTGGAGACCCAGTACTTC
TRBV29-1	TRBJ2-2	NA	once	CSADRVTGELFF	TGCAGCGCCGATCGGGTAACCGGGGAGCTGTTTTTT
TRBV5-1	TRBJ2-3	NA	NA	CASSLESGPGATQYF	TGCGCCAGCAGCTTGGAAAGTGGCCCCGGGGCTACGCAGTATTTT
TRBV18	TRBJ2-2	NA	NA	CASSQGPEPTGELFF	TGTGCCAGCTCGCAAGGCCCCGAACCCACCGGGGAGCTGTTTTTT
TRBV29-1	TRBJ1-1	NA	NA	CSVEVGLTEAFF	TGCAGCGTTGAAGTGGGCCTCACTGAAGCTTTCTTT
TRBV7-6	TRBJ2-5	NA	NA	CASSLVVGETQYF	TGTGCCAGCAGCTTAGTGGTCGGTGAGACCCAGTACTTC
TRBV5-4	TRBJ2-3	TRBD2	once	CASRTAGVSSTDTQYF	TGTGCCAGCAGAACAGCGGGAGTAAGTAGCACAGATACGCAGTATTTT